This T cell receptor (beta chain) derives from a study of control samples from healthy donors and cancer patients. Some clones are missing from TCRdb's copy, which holds only in-frame ones; the method was immunoSEQ multiplex PCR. The sample lists roughly 150,000 clones, 93% occurring once. Germline CDR1 SGHRS, CDR2 YFSETQ. The CDR3 consists of 14 residues. With 4 bases removed from V and 4 bases from J, the gap between germline ends came to 13 bases. The rearrangement uses TRBV5-1 and TRBJ2-3, with D possibly TRBD1 on 6 matching bases. The material sequenced was blood. The TCR originated in a man in his fifties or sixties in good health. The CDR3 region is CASSLRDTADTQYF. DNA of the CDR3: TGCGCCAGCAGCCTCCGGGACACGGCAGATACGCAGTATTTT. The complete variable domain, with remaining parts taken from reference TRBV5-1 and TRBJ2-3, reads KAGVTQTPRYLIKTRGQQVTLSCSPISGHRSVSWYQQTPGQGLQFLFEYFSETQRNKGNFPGRFSGRQFSNSRSEMNVSTLELGDSALYLCASSLRDTADTQYFGPGTRLTVL.